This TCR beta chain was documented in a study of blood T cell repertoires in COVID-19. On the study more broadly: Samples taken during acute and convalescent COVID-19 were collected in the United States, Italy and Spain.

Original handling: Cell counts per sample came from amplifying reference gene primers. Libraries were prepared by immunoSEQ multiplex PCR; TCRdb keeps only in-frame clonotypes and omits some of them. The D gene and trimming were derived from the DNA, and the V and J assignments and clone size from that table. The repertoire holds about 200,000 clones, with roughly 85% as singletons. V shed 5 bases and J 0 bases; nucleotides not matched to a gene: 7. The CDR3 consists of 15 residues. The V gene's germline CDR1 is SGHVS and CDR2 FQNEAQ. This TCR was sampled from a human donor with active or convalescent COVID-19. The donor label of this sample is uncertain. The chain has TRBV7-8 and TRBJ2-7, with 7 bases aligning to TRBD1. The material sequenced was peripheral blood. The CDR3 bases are TGTGCCAGCAGCCTCGGACAGGTCGTCTCCTACGAGCAGTACTTC. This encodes CASSLGQVVSYEQYF.